This T cell receptor (beta chain) was sequenced during a study of CD4 T cells in relation to SARS-CoV-2 and coronaviruses. Turning to the study itself: ViraFEST: approximately eleven-day antigen culture of PBMCs, then TCR beta CDR3 sequencing.

The assay was immunoSEQ multiplex PCR, and TCRdb's table has in-frame clones only and misses some. Altogether 38,000 or so clones are present, roughly 80% being singletons, with the ten largest covering approximately 7%. This clone was detected a few times. Its antigen is still unknown. The CDR3 contains 12 residues. The ends were cut back, 3 bases at V and 4 bases at J, with 4 bases in the middle. Per the germline V gene, CDR1 is SNHLY and CDR2 is FYNNEI. The sequence was obtained from an adult with COVID-19. The sequenced sample consisted of naive CD4+ T cells from PBMCs, cultured in vitro. Documented subset: naive CD4+ T cells isolated by negative enrichment. The chain uses TRBV2 and TRBJ1-3; D is unclear. The CDR3 DNA reads TGTGCCAGCAGTGAGGGGGGAAACACCATATATTTT. Protein product: CASSEGGNTIYF.